What follows are 30 T cell receptor beta chains derived from one specimen sequenced in a study of T cell responses to AZD1222 COVID-19 vaccine. Profiling relied on immunoSEQ multiplex PCR, and the TCRdb table lists in-frame clones only, not all of them. The data show about 86,000 clones, 85% to 90% seen once. The starting material was peripheral blood, obtained on day 0 of MenACWY control vaccination. All receptors come from an adult in good health.

In this sample, this clone turned up a few times. The rearrangement links TRBV7-9 to TRBJ2-7; D tentatively fits TRBD1 or TRBD2 (5 bases each). This CDR3 has 14 residues. The germline V gene has CDR1 SEHNR and CDR2 FQNEAQ (reference sequence). Trimming left V 1 base short and J 0 bases short, with 7 bases between. The CDR3 is CASSLGGNSYEQYF. Here the CDR3 DNA reads TGTGCCAGCAGCTTAGGGGGGAACTCCTACGAGCAGTACTTC.

The chain employs TRBV30 and TRBJ1-5; D remains ambiguous. This CDR3 comprises 14 residues. Trimming took off 3 bases at V and 0 bases at J, with 9 bases between the two ends. The germline CDR1 and CDR2 sequences are GTSNPN and SVGIG (reference sequence). The CDR3 nucleotides read TGTGCCTGGAGAGGCGTAAATAGCAATCAGCCCCAGCATTTT. Amino acid sequence: CAWRGVNSNQPQHF.

This clone has more than one count but fewer than ten. The V gene is TRBV30, the J gene TRBJ2-2; 7 bases are a match to TRBD2. Germline-derived CDR1 and CDR2 are GTSNPN and SVGIG (reference sequence). The CDR3 has 15 residues. After removal of 2 bases from V and 5 bases from J, the junction contained 8 bases not matched to a gene. The CDR3 region has the DNA TGTGCCTGGAGTCCTTTGGGACTACGGACCGGGGAGCTGTTTTTT. Translating gives CAWSPLGLRTGELFF.

The chain employs TRBV24-1 and TRBJ1-5; weak D call: TRBD1 (5 bases). The germline V gene has CDR1 KGHDR and CDR2 SFDVKD. The CDR3 sequence is 15 residues long. The V end was cut by 3 bases, the J end by 2 bases, with 10 bases between. The CDR3 spells CATSDGGSGNQPQHF. In DNA, the CDR3 is TGTGCCACCAGTGATGGGGGTTCGGGCAATCAGCCCCAGCATTTT.

V usage is TRBV30 and J usage is TRBJ1-3, with no clear D. The V gene lost 3 bases and the J gene lost 8 bases, with 14 bases spanning the gap. The CDR3 consists of 13 residues. Germline CDR1 GTSNPN, CDR2 SVGIG (reference sequence). The DNA of the CDR3 is TGTGCCTGGAGCGAGGTCCCCTGGGACACCATATATTTT. Protein: CAWSEVPWDTIYF.

This chain connects TRBV10-3 to TRBJ1-5, with 8 bases that match TRBD1. Trimming cost V 5 bases and J 4 bases; bases outside gene matches: 4. CDR3 size: 14 residues. Germline V gene sequence: CDR1 ENHRY, CDR2 SYGVKD. The CDR3 spells CAISPGQVNQPQHF. CDR3 coding DNA: TGTGCCATCAGTCCGGGACAGGTTAATCAGCCCCAGCATTTT.

The chain has TRBV19 and TRBJ1-1; 7 nucleotides line up with TRBD1. Germline CDR1 reads LNHDA; CDR2 reads SQIVND (reference sequence). The CDR3 loop spans 12 amino acids. The J segment lost 5 bases and the V segment lost 6 bases, leaving 3 bases of the junction unmatched. The CDR3 DNA reads as TGTGCCAGTAGCGACAGGGTGACTGAAGCTTTCTTT. Protein sequence: CASSDRVTEAFF.

In this sample, this clone turned up a few times. V gene TRBV6-2 or TRBV6-3 combines with J gene TRBJ1-5; tentative D call: TRBD1 (6 bases). V lost 2 bases and J lost 2, with 13 bases in between. The CDR3 runs to 16 residues. Germline CDR1 MNHEY, CDR2 SVGEGT. The CDR3 DNA is TGTGCCAGCAGTTACGCTGGGGGCGCAGGCAATCAGCCCCAGCATTTT. As protein: CASSYAGGAGNQPQHF.

The rearrangement uses TRBV6-4 and TRBJ1-2, with a weak D call TRBD1 (6 bases). Germline V gene lookup returns CDR1 MRHNA and CDR2 SNTAGT. The V and J ends lost 8 bases and 0 bases respectively, with 16 bases between them. The CDR3 has 15 residues. The CDR3: CASRRETGANYGYTF. CDR3 nucleotide sequence: TGTGCCAGCCGGCGAGAGACAGGAGCTAACTATGGCTACACCTTC.

This chain connects TRBV5-5 to TRBJ2-5, with D possibly TRBD2 on 5 matching bases. The ends were cut back, 4 bases at V and 2 bases at J, with 12 bases in the middle. CDR1 and CDR2 (germline): SGHKS, YYEKEE (reference sequence). The CDR3 totals 14 residues. CDR3 DNA sequence: TGTGCCAGCAGCCGTGGGGAGCTACAAGAGACCCAGTACTTC. Its protein product is CASSRGELQETQYF.

The chain employs TRBV4-1 and TRBJ2-5; D may be TRBD2 (6 bases). V dropped 5 bases and J dropped 5 bases, with 24 bases sitting between them. The germline CDR1 and CDR2 sequences are MGHRA and YSYEKL. CDR3 size: 17 residues. Written as DNA, the CDR3 is TGCGCCAGCAGCGGACGTTCTGCGGGGCCCGCCGGCGAGACCCAGTACTTC. It specifies CASSGRSAGPAGETQYF.

The chain is built from TRBV12-5 and TRBJ2-5, with 8 bases aligning to TRBD1. V dropped 1 base and J dropped 5; count of bases not matched to a gene: 6. This CDR3 comprises 15 residues. Germline V gene sequence: CDR1 LGHNT, CDR2 FRNRAP. CDR3 loop: CASGLGQGPGETQYF. The DNA for the CDR3 is TGTGCTAGTGGTTTGGGACAGGGGCCAGGGGAGACCCAGTACTTC.

This clone came up a few times. The rearrangement uses TRBV28 and TRBJ1-1; D gene ambiguous. V dropped 6 bases and J dropped 7 bases, with 21 bases sitting between them. This CDR3 spans 15 amino acids. Germline values: CDR1 MDHEN, CDR2 SYDVKM. DNA for the CDR3: TGTGCCAGCAGGGGGTCCGACAAGGCAGCTATTGAAGCTTTCTTT. This encodes CASRGSDKAAIEAFF.

This sequence joins TRBV6-5 and TRBJ2-7; a weak D match, TRBD2 (5 bases). Looked up from germline, CDR1 is MNHEY and CDR2 is SVGAGI. V dropped 0 bases and J dropped 0 bases, with 9 bases sitting between them. The CDR3 is 15 amino acids. The CDR3: CASSYSTGSSYEQYF. CDR3 nucleotide sequence: TGTGCCAGCAGTTACTCGACTGGGAGCTCCTACGAGCAGTACTTC.

The V gene is TRBV5-1, the J gene TRBJ1-4, with D possibly matching TRBD1 (5 bases). This CDR3 has 16 residues. Germline V lookup: CDR1 SGHRS, CDR2 YFSETQ. With 0 bases removed from V and 1 base from J, the gap between germline ends came to 10 bases. As DNA, the CDR3 is TGCGCCAGCAGCTTGGTGGGACTGGGAACTAATGAAAAACTGTTTTTT. Translation: CASSLVGLGTNEKLFF. The full variable domain, with the rest looked up from reference TRBV5-1 and TRBJ1-4, is KAGVTQTPRYLIKTRGQQVTLSCSPISGHRSVSWYQQTPGQGLQFLFEYFSETQRNKGNFPGRFSGRQFSNSRSEMNVSTLELGDSALYLCASSLVGLGTNEKLFFGSGTQLSVL.

The chain joins TRBV18 to TRBJ1-2, with 7 bases lining up with TRBD1. J was trimmed by 6 bases and V by 3 bases; bases with no gene match: 13. The CDR3 length is 16 residues. Germline loops: CDR1 KGHSH, CDR2 LQKENI. CDR3 coding DNA: TGTGCCAGCTCACCCCTCCAGGGGGAGGTTAGCGATGGCTACACCTTC. This gives the protein CASSPLQGEVSDGYTF.

The chain uses TRBV7-3 and TRBJ2-5; TRBD1 matches 8 bases. V dropped 5 bases and J dropped 2; count of bases not matched to a gene: 10. CDR3 size: 16 residues. Germline-derived CDR1 and CDR2 are SGHTA and FQGTGA. The CDR3 DNA reads as TGTGCCAGCAGCAGCCTTGTCGGACAGGGTCAAGAGACCCAGTACTTC. It codes for CASSSLVGQGQETQYF.

Only a few counts were recorded for this clone. DNA for the CDR3: TGTGCCAGCAGCAGACGGGGCAGGGCGGAATACGAGCAGTACTTC. It encodes CASSRRGRAEYEQYF. The chain uses TRBV13 and TRBJ2-7; D is perhaps TRBD1 or TRBD2 (5 bases each). Germline V gene sequence: CDR1 PRHDT, CDR2 FYEKMQ (reference sequence). The V and J ends lost 5 bases and 4 bases respectively, with 18 bases between them. The CDR3 is 15 amino acids.

The chain is built from TRBV5-1 and TRBJ1-2; D might be TRBD1 (5 bases). V lost 0 bases to trimming and J lost 3 bases, with 9 bases between them. The CDR3 length is 14 residues. Germline V gene lookup returns CDR1 SGHRS and CDR2 YFSETQ. The CDR3 region is CASSLAPGDYGYTF. The CDR3 region has the DNA TGCGCCAGCAGCTTGGCCCCGGGGGACTATGGCTACACCTTC.

In this sample, this clone turned up once. V usage is TRBV6-1 and J usage is TRBJ1-1; TRBD1 agrees at 10 bases. CDR3 length: 16 amino acids. CDR1 is MNHNS, CDR2 SASEGT, per germline. Trimming at V came to 3 bases and at J to 2 bases, leaving 6 bases not matched to a gene. CDR3 DNA: TGTGCCAGCAGTGAGACAGGGGGCAGGGGAAACACTGAAGCTTTCTTT. Translating gives CASSETGGRGNTEAFF.

V gene TRBV28 combines with J gene TRBJ1-4; TRBD1 might be the D (5 bases). This CDR3 is built from 15 residues. Trimming took 6 bases from V and 4 from J, leaving 15 bases between them. Germline V CDR1 and CDR2: MDHEN, SYDVKM. The CDR3 coding sequence is TGTGCCAGCAGACGTGACAGCCACCTTAATGAAAAACTGTTTTTT. Translating it yields CASRRDSHLNEKLFF.

The chain couples TRBV3-1 (or the pseudogene TRBV3-2) to TRBJ1-5, with TRBD1 as a possible D gene (5 bases). Germline CDR1 is LGHDT and CDR2 is YNNKEL (reference sequence). With 1 base removed from V and 3 bases from J, the gap between germline ends came to 13 bases. The CDR3 is 16 amino acids. CDR3 sequence (DNA): TGTGCCAGCAGCCAAGGCAAGGGGTATCTCAATCAGCCCCAGCATTTT. Translated, it gives CASSQGKGYLNQPQHF.

CDR3 protein: CAWSPDTADNSPLHF. CDR3 nucleotide sequence: TGTGCCTGGAGCCCGGACACCGCGGATAATTCACCCCTCCACTTT. The gene calls are TRBV30 and TRBJ1-6, with D possibly being TRBD1 (5 bases). CDR3 length equals 15 residues. The V and J ends lost 3 bases and 5 bases respectively, with 14 bases between them. From germline, CDR1 is GTSNPN and CDR2 SVGIG (reference sequence).

This sequence joins TRBV9 and TRBJ1-2; 7 positions agree with TRBD1. CDR1 SGDLS and CDR2 YYNGEE come from the germline V gene. This CDR3 comprises 15 residues. V trimming: 4 bases; J trimming: 4 bases; junction bases outside the gene matches: 10. This CDR3 is CASSPSGTAGYGYTF. Written as DNA, the CDR3 is TGTGCCAGCAGCCCAAGCGGGACAGCAGGCTATGGCTACACCTTC.

The chain couples TRBV7-9 to TRBJ2-7; 7 bases agree with TRBD1. This CDR3 has 15 residues. The V gene end was trimmed by 5 bases and the J gene end by 2 bases; junction bases not matched to a gene: 9. The germline V gene encodes CDR1 SEHNR and CDR2 FQNEAQ (reference sequence). DNA for the CDR3: TGTGCCAGCAGCGTTACAGGGGCGGCTCCCTACGAGCAGTACTTC. Amino acid sequence: CASSVTGAAPYEQYF.

The chain combines TRBV6-6 with TRBJ1-4; 7 nucleotides line up with TRBD1. This CDR3 region has 15 residues. The germline V gene has CDR1 MNHNY and CDR2 SVGAGI (reference sequence). The trim removed 0 bases at V and 2 bases at J, leaving 0 bases unmatched. CDR3 nucleotide sequence: TGTGCCAGCAGTTACTCAGGGGGCACTAATGAAAAACTGTTTTTT. It codes for CASSYSGGTNEKLFF.

This clone was seen more than once but under ten times. The chain carries TRBV30 and TRBJ2-4, with a tentative D call TRBD2 (6 bases). There are 13 residues in the CDR3. Trimming removed 0 bases at V and 7 bases at J, with 10 bases between. The germline V gene encodes CDR1 GTSNPN and CDR2 SVGIG (reference sequence). CDR3 in amino acids: CAWSVLGGNIQYF. In DNA, the CDR3 is TGTGCCTGGAGTGTACTTGGAGGGAACATTCAGTACTTC.

This clone was seen a single time. This chain joins TRBV4-2 and TRBJ2-2; weak D call: TRBD1 (5 bases). Germline CDR1 and CDR2: LGHNA and YNFKEQ. The V end lost 1 base, the J end lost 3 bases, and 18 bases lay between the germline ends. The CDR3 consists of 18 residues. The CDR3 loop is CASSQGEGAKVDTGELFF. The CDR3 DNA follows: TGTGCCAGCAGCCAAGGGGAAGGGGCCAAAGTCGACACCGGGGAGCTGTTTTTT.

The chain employs TRBV19 and TRBJ1-5, with D possibly TRBD1 on 6 matching bases. The V end lost 5 bases, the J end lost 5 bases, and 13 bases lay between the germline ends. Looked up from germline, CDR1 is LNHDA and CDR2 is SQIVND (reference sequence). This CDR3 contains 14 residues. For the CDR3, the DNA is TGTGCCAGTAGTGCCACAGGGCCACATCAGCCCCAGCATTTT. Amino acid sequence: CASSATGPHQPQHF.

CDR3 sequence reads: CAWSVQSVSGELFF. Written as DNA, the CDR3 is TGTGCCTGGAGTGTACAGTCTGTATCCGGGGAGCTGTTTTTT. The genes are TRBV30 and TRBJ2-2; no firm D call. Germline V gives CDR1 GTSNPN, CDR2 SVGIG (reference sequence). This CDR3 contains 14 residues. V lost 0 bases and J lost 6, with 11 bases in between.